Listed below are T cell receptor beta chains from one sample, sequenced in a study of CD8+CD57+ T cells in acquired aplastic anemia. TCRdb re-analysed the reads in MiXCR, keeping a single row per CDR3 protein. The sample has 250,000 to 350,000 distinct CDR3 sequences, roughly 50% seen once; the top ten hold less than 10%. Specimen: sorted CD4+, CD8+, or CD8+CD57+ T cells (not recorded which) from PBMCs. Receptors were obtained from a human donor with severe aplastic anemia or a healthy control (not recorded which). Each CDR3 is given without its conserved first and last residue. Fields, in order: V gene, CDR3 length, J gene, clone size, CDR3 protein. Size values are once, few and many counts, or a class for expanded clones, and some rows have none.

V gene: TRBV20-1; CDR3 length: 10; J gene: TRBJ2-5; clone size: .; CDR3 protein: SGGRRLETQY
V gene: TRBV7-9; CDR3 length: 12; J gene: TRBJ1-1; clone size: .; CDR3 protein: ASSLAEGGTEAF
V gene: TRBV2; CDR3 length: 11; J gene: TRBJ2-1; clone size: .; CDR3 protein: ASSIVTYNEQF
V gene: TRBV10-3; CDR3 length: 9; J gene: TRBJ2-7; clone size: many; CDR3 protein: AIAGRYEQY
V gene: TRBV7-4; CDR3 length: 12; J gene: TRBJ1-2; clone size: .; CDR3 protein: ASSPKDGDYGYT
V gene: TRBV12-3/TRBV12-4; CDR3 length: 12; J gene: TRBJ2-1; clone size: .; CDR3 protein: ASSPGVALNEQF
V gene: TRBV7-6; CDR3 length: 12; J gene: TRBJ2-3; clone size: .; CDR3 protein: ASSAGPNTDTQY
V gene: TRBV7-3; CDR3 length: 13; J gene: TRBJ1-6; clone size: few; CDR3 protein: ASSLRGADNSPLH
V gene: TRBV29-1; CDR3 length: 11; J gene: TRBJ2-1; clone size: .; CDR3 protein: SVSIPGKNEQF
V gene: TRBV9; CDR3 length: 14; J gene: TRBJ2-5; clone size: .; CDR3 protein: ASSLKLGHGGETQY
V gene: TRBV19; CDR3 length: 10; J gene: TRBJ1-1; clone size: .; CDR3 protein: ASSSGITEAF
V gene: TRBV7-8; CDR3 length: 12; J gene: TRBJ2-3; clone size: .; CDR3 protein: ASSSSPSTDTQY
V gene: TRBV20-1; CDR3 length: 13; J gene: TRBJ2-7; clone size: .; CDR3 protein: SAFPGRAGSHEQY
V gene: TRBV27; CDR3 length: 17; J gene: TRBJ1-6; clone size: few; CDR3 protein: ASSLDLRQGSSYNSPLH
V gene: TRBV3-1; CDR3 length: 10; J gene: TRBJ1-1; clone size: many; CDR3 protein: ASSQLGDRAF
V gene: TRBV4-1; CDR3 length: 13; J gene: TRBJ2-1; clone size: .; CDR3 protein: ASSQVAGTRYEQF
V gene: TRBV2; CDR3 length: 16; J gene: TRBJ1-4; clone size: .; CDR3 protein: ASSDRAQRGQTNEKLF